The rows below give T cell receptor beta chains drawn from one sample of a study of identical twins. TCRdb re-derived calls from the 5' RACE reads in MiXCR, one entry per CDR3 protein. The sample holds over 200,000 distinct CDR3 sequences, roughly a tenth seen once. Sequenced sample: memory (CD45RO+) T cells sorted from blood. The receptors derive from a woman between 18 and 30 years old in good health. The CDR3 runs from the conserved cysteine through the conserved F or W. D genes are given only for firm matches. Size is stated for part of the rows, as once, few or many counts, or as a class when the clone is expanded.

v_gene	abundance	j_gene	d_gene	CDR3nt	CDR3aa
TRBV6-2/TRBV6-3	NA	TRBJ2-7	NA	TGTGCCAGCAGTTGGACCGGACAGCTCGAGCAGTACTTC	CASSWTGQLEQYF
TRBV29-1	NA	TRBJ2-7	NA	TGCAGCGTTGAATTGAGGGGGTATTACGAGCAGTACTTC	CSVELRGYYEQYF
TRBV7-2	many	TRBJ1-5	TRBD1	TGTGCCAGCAGCCTAGCAGGGGGTAGCAATCAGCCCCAGCATTTT	CASSLAGGSNQPQHF
TRBV19	NA	TRBJ2-1	NA	TGTGCCAGTAGTATAGGGCGCCGGGGGCCCTCCTACAATGAGCAGTTCTTC	CASSIGRRGPSYNEQFF
TRBV20-1	NA	TRBJ2-4	TRBD2	TGCAGTGCTAGAAGCGCGGGAGGGGACAAAAACATTCAGTACTTC	CSARSAGGDKNIQYF
TRBV5-1	many	TRBJ2-7	NA	TGCGCCAGCAGCTTTCTGGACAGTAACTACGAGCAGTACTTC	CASSFLDSNYEQYF
TRBV6-5	few	TRBJ1-1	NA	TGTGCCAGCAGTTGGGGATCTACTGAAGCTTTCTTT	CASSWGSTEAFF
TRBV6-2/TRBV6-3	NA	TRBJ2-7	NA	TGTGCCAGCAGTCGCATTGGGGCAGGGAGAGAGCAGTACTTC	CASSRIGAGREQYF
TRBV15	few	TRBJ2-5	TRBD2	TGTGCCACCAGCCAAGGAAAGTGGAGCGGGGTTCAAGAGACCCAGTACTTC	CATSQGKWSGVQETQYF
TRBV6-4	many	TRBJ2-1	TRBD2	TGTGCCAGCAGTCCGGGGGGGCACAATGAGCAGTTCTTC	CASSPGGHNEQFF
TRBV3-1	NA	TRBJ2-2	TRBD1	TGTGCCAGCAGCCTCGGGACAGGACCCACCGGGGAGCTGTTTTTT	CASSLGTGPTGELFF
TRBV10-3	many	TRBJ2-3	NA	TGTGCCATCAGACAGGGCCCAGATACGCAGTATTTT	CAIRQGPDTQYF
TRBV7-2	NA	TRBJ2-1	TRBD2	TGTGCCAGCAGCTCAAGCGGGAGGCCGTACAATGAGCAGTTCTTC	CASSSSGRPYNEQFF
TRBV4-1	NA	TRBJ2-6	NA	TGCGCCAGCAGCCAAGGGACCCAGCCTGGGGCCAACGTCCTGACTTTC	CASSQGTQPGANVLTF
TRBV12-3/TRBV12-4	many	TRBJ1-3	NA	TGTGCCAGCAGTTTACCGGCATACTCTGGAAACACCATATATTTT	CASSLPAYSGNTIYF
TRBV29-1	few	TRBJ2-2	TRBD1	TGCAGCGTTTTGGGACAGACTTACACCGGGGAGCTGTTTTTT	CSVLGQTYTGELFF
TRBV20-1	few	TRBJ1-5	NA	TGCAGTGCTAGGGTTCGCAGCAATCAGCCCCAGCATTTT	CSARVRSNQPQHF
TRBV20-1	NA	TRBJ2-1	NA	TGCAGTGCTAGAGATCAGATTAGCGGCCCGGTCGTATTTGGCGAGCAGTTCTTC	CSARDQISGPVVFGEQFF
TRBV13	NA	TRBJ1-3	NA	TGTGCCAGCAGCTTCGTAGGAAACACCATATATTTT	CASSFVGNTIYF
TRBV7-9	NA	TRBJ2-7	NA	TGTGCCAGCAGCCTTAATACGTACGAGCAGTACTTC	CASSLNTYEQYF
TRBV20-1	NA	TRBJ2-1	TRBD2	TGCAGTGCTAGAGATCCACTAGCGGGGACCTACAATGAGCAGTTCTTC	CSARDPLAGTYNEQFF
TRBV12-3/TRBV12-4	many	TRBJ1-2	NA	TGTGCCAGCATCCCAGGGGATGAGGGTGGCTACACCTTC	CASIPGDEGGYTF
TRBV12-3/TRBV12-4	few	TRBJ2-7	NA	TGTGCCAGCAGTACGGACTATTATAACGAGCAGTACTTC	CASSTDYYNEQYF
TRBV9	many	TRBJ1-2	NA	TGTGCCAGCGCCCGGGAGGGCCTCTATGGCTACACCTTC	CASAREGLYGYTF
TRBV12-3/TRBV12-4	many	TRBJ1-3	TRBD1	TGTGCCAGCAGCGCGACAGGGGCTGGAAACACCATATATTTT	CASSATGAGNTIYF
TRBV30	NA	TRBJ2-5	NA	TGTGCCTGGCTCGGCCAGCGGGAGACCCAGTACTTC	CAWLGQRETQYF
TRBV6-2/TRBV6-3	few	TRBJ1-5	NA	TGTGCCAGCACCATACAGGGAGGTCAGCCCCAGCATTTT	CASTIQGGQPQHF
TRBV14	NA	TRBJ2-1	NA	TGTGCCAGCAGCCAACGCAGGGGTAAGAACAATGAGCAGTTCTTC	CASSQRRGKNNEQFF
TRBV4-3	few	TRBJ2-7	TRBD1	TGCGCCAGCAGCCCTAGACAGGGGTTGGTGGAGTTGTACTTC	CASSPRQGLVELYF
TRBV30	few	TRBJ2-1	NA	TGTGCCTGGAGTCGACTAGGGTGGGAGCAGTTCTTC	CAWSRLGWEQFF
TRBV29-1	NA	TRBJ1-1	TRBD1	TGCAGCGCCGAGGTGGCAGGGGGCGGCACTGAAGCTTTCTTT	CSAEVAGGGTEAFF
TRBV5-1	NA	TRBJ1-1	NA	TGCGCCAGCAGCTTGGCCGTTCAAGACACTGAAGCTTTCTTT	CASSLAVQDTEAFF
TRBV6-2/TRBV6-3	NA	TRBJ2-1	NA	TGTGCCAGCAGTCCCCGAAACAATGAGCAGTTCTTC	CASSPRNNEQFF
TRBV7-2	NA	TRBJ2-7	TRBD2	TGTGCCAGCAGCTCGCCGACTAGCGGCCTCTCCTACGAGCAGTACTTC	CASSSPTSGLSYEQYF
TRBV29-1	many	TRBJ1-3	NA	TGCAGCGTTGTCGAGGGTAATTCCGGAAACACCATATATTTT	CSVVEGNSGNTIYF
TRBV7-2	NA	TRBJ2-7	TRBD1	TGTGCCAGCAGCTCGACAGGGGGGTACGAGCAGTACTTC	CASSSTGGYEQYF